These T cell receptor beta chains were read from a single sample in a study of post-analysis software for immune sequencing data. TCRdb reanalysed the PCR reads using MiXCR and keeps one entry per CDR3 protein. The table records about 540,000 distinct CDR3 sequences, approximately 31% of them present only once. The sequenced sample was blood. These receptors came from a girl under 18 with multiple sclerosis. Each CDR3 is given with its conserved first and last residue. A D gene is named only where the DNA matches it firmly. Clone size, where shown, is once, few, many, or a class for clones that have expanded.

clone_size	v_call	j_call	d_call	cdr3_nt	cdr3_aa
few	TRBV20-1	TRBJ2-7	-	TGCAGTGCCCTGGGCAGGGTGGGGAGGTCCTACGAGCAGTACTTC	CSALGRVGRSYEQYF
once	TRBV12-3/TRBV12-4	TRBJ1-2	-	TGTGCCAGCAGTTTAGAGAGGGTCCGTGGCTACAACTTC	CASSLERVRGYNF
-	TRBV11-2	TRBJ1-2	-	TGTGCCAGCAGCTCCGCAGTGGGGTCGGGAGGCTACACCTTC	CASSSAVGSGGYTF
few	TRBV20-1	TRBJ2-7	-	TGCAGTGCTAGTCGGGTAAACGAGCAGTACTTC	CSASRVNEQYF
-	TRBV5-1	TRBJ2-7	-	TGCGCCAGCAGCTCACAGGGATGGGATTACGAGCAGTACTTC	CASSSQGWDYEQYF
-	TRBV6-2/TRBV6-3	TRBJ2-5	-	TGTGCCACCAGCAGAGACGAACTAGTTTGGGAGACCCAGTACTTC	CATSRDELVWETQYF
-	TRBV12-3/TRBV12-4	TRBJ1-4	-	TGTGCCAGCAGTTTAACATCCGAAAAACTGTTTTTT	CASSLTSEKLFF
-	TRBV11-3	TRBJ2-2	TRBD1	TGTGCCAGCAGCTTAAGAGGACAGGGAGGGGAGCTGTTTTTT	CASSLRGQGGELFF
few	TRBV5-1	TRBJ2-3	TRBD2	TGCGCCAGCAGCCCGACTAGCGGGGGCTGGACAGATACGCAGTATTTT	CASSPTSGGWTDTQYF
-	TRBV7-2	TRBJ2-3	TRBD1	TGTGCCTGCAGGCGTACAGGGGGCCGAGATACGCAGTATTTT	CACRRTGGRDTQYF
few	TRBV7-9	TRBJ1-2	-	TGTGCCAGCAGCTTAGTACCGGGCCCGGACTATGGCTACACCTTC	CASSLVPGPDYGYTF
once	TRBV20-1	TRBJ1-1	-	TGCAGTGCTATAGGGCTCGGGGGAGACACTGAAGCTTTCTTT	CSAIGLGGDTEAFF
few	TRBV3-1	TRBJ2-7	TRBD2	TGTGCCAGCAGCCAAGATCCTAAGACTAGCGGGTACTTC	CASSQDPKTSGYF
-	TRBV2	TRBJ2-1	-	TGTGCCAGCATTTCGGATAAGGGTAATGAGCAGTTCTTC	CASISDKGNEQFF
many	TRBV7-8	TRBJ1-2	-	TGTGCCAGCAGCTTAGAGTGGGCGGCTGACTATGGCTACACCTTC	CASSLEWAADYGYTF
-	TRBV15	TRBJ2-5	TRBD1	TGTGCCACCAGCAGAGAGAGCAGGGGGCGTCTCCAAGAGACCCAGTACTTC	CATSRESRGRLQETQYF
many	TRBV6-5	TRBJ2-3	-	TGTGCCAGCTCAGACAGCCCAGATACGCAGTATTTT	CASSDSPDTQYF
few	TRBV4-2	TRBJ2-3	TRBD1	TGTGCCAGCAGCCTACAACTCACCGGGACAGGGGTCACAGATACGCAGTATTTT	CASSLQLTGTGVTDTQYF
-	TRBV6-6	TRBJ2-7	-	TGTGCCAGCAGTTACTCGGCCGGGTCGGGCGAGCAGTACTTC	CASSYSAGSGEQYF
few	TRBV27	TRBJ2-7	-	TGTGCCAGCAGTGGGGGAAGCTCCTACGAGCAGTACTTC	CASSGGSSYEQYF
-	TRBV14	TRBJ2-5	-	TGTGCCAGCAGCCAAGAACAGTTGCTACAAGAGACCCAGTACTTC	CASSQEQLLQETQYF
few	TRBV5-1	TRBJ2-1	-	TGCGCCAGCAGCTTGTGGGGGCAGACCTACAATGAGCAGTTCTTC	CASSLWGQTYNEQFF
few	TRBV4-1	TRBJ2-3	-	TGCGCCAGCAGCCAGTTCCAGCCTTATACGCAGTATTTT	CASSQFQPYTQYF
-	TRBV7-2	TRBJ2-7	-	TGTGCCAGCAGCCCCTCTCGGTACGAGCAGTACTTC	CASSPSRYEQYF
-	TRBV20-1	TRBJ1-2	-	TGCAGTGCTAGAAGGTATGCAGGGACCTATGGCTACACCTTC	CSARRYAGTYGYTF
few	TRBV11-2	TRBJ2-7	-	TGTGCCAGCAGCCCACTTACGGGGACCCGGGGCGCCCTATACGAGCAGTACTTC	CASSPLTGTRGALYEQYF
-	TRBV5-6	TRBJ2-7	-	TGTGCCAGCAGCCCTACGCCCGCCAGCTCCCACGAGCAGTACTTC	CASSPTPASSHEQYF
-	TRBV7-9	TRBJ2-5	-	TGTGCCAGCAGCTTAGAGCTAGGCAACAATGAGCAGTACTTC	CASSLELGNNEQYF
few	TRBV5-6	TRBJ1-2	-	TGTGCCAGCAGCTTGGTCAGTGCCCTCGGCTACACCTTC	CASSLVSALGYTF
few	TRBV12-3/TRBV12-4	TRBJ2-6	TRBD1	TGTGCCAGCAGTTTAGGTATTGACAGGGGCATCTCTGGGGCCAACGTCCTGACTTTC	CASSLGIDRGISGANVLTF
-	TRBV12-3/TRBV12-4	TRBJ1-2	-	TGTGCCAGCAGTTCAGGGCACAGCTATGGCTACACCTTC	CASSSGHSYGYTF
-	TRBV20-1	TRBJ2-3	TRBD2	TGCAGTGCCCTCCGGGAGGTTAGCACAGATACGCAGTATTTT	CSALREVSTDTQYF
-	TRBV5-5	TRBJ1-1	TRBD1	TGTGCCAGCAGTTCGTGGGACAGGGGTATCACTGAAGCTTTCTTT	CASSSWDRGITEAFF
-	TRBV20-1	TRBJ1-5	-	TGCAGTGCTAGAGAAACGACAGGCAATCAGCCCCAGCATTTT	CSARETTGNQPQHF
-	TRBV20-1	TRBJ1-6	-	TGCAGTGCTAGAGATGTGGCAGGCGGTCACAATTCACCCCTCCACTTT	CSARDVAGGHNSPLHF
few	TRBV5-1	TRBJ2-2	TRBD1	TGCGCCAGCAGCCCCAGGACAGGGGAGATTGCCGGGGAGCTGTTTTTT	CASSPRTGEIAGELFF
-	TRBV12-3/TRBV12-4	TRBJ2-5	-	TGTGCCAGCAGCCGGGGACACCGGCAAGAGACCCAGTACTTC	CASSRGHRQETQYF
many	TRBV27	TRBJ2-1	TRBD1	TGTGCCAGCAGTTTCGGGACAGGGACACACAATGAGCAGTTCTTC	CASSFGTGTHNEQFF
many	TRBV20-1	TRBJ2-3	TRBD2	TGCAGTGCTAGGGAAGCTAGCGGGGGGTGGACAGATACGCAGTATTTT	CSAREASGGWTDTQYF
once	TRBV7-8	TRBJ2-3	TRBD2	TGTGCCAGCAGCTCCGCCGGGACTAGAGGTCGCACGCAGTATTTT	CASSSAGTRGRTQYF
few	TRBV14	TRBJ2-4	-	TGTGCCAGCAGCCAATTTGACCCGGGATCAGCCAAAAACATTCAGTACTTC	CASSQFDPGSAKNIQYF
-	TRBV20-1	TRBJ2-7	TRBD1	TGCAGTGCTAGAGGGGACAGGGGGTCCTACGAGCAGTACTTC	CSARGDRGSYEQYF
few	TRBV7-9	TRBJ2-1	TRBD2	TGTGCCAGCAGCCCCATGACTAGCGGGGCCTATTCCTACAATGAGCAGTTCTTC	CASSPMTSGAYSYNEQFF
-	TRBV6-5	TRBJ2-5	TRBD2	TGTGCCAGCAGTTTCCACGTACCGACTAGCGGGGTTTCGAGTGAGACCCAGTACTTC	CASSFHVPTSGVSSETQYF
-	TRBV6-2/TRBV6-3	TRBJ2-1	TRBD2	TGTGCCAGCAGACGACTAGCGGGGGGGCGGCATGAGCAGTTCTTC	CASRRLAGGRHEQFF
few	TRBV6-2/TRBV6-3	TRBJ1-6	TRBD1	TGTGCCAGCAGTCAGGGGACAGGGAATTCACCCCTCCACTTT	CASSQGTGNSPLHF
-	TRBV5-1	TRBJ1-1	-	TGCGCCAGCAGCTTGGACGTGGGTCGCACTGAAGCTTTCTTT	CASSLDVGRTEAFF
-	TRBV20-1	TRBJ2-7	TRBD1	TGCAGTCCTTCGGCGGGACAGGCCTTCTACGAGCAGTACTTC	CSPSAGQAFYEQYF
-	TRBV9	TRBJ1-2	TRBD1	TGTGCCAGCAGCGTAGGAACAGGGGATAACTATGGCTACACCTTC	CASSVGTGDNYGYTF